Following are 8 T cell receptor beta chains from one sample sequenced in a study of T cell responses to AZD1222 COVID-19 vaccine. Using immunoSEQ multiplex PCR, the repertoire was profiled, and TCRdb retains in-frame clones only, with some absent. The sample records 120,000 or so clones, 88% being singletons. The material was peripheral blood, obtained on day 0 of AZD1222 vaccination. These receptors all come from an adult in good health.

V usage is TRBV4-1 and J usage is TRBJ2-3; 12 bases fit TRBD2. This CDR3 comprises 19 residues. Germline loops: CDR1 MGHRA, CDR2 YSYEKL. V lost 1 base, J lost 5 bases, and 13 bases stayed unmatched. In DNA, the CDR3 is TGCGCCAGCAGCCAAGTTGGGACTAGCGGGTTCGGCGGGGGAGATACGCAGTATTTT. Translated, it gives CASSQVGTSGFGGGDTQYF.

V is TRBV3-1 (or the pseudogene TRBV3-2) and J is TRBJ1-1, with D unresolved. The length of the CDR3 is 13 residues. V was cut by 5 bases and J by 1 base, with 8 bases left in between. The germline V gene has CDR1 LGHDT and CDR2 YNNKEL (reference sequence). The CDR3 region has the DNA TGTGCCAGCAGCAGCAACAGGAACACTGAAGCTTTCTTT. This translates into CASSSNRNTEAFF.

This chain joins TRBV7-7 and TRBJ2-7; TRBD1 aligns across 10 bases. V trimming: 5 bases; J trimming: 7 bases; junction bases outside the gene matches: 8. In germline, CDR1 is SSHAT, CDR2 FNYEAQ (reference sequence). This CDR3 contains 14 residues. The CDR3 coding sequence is TGTGCCAGCAGCCCATACGGGACAGGGGAAGAGCAGTACTTC. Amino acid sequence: CASSPYGTGEEQYF.

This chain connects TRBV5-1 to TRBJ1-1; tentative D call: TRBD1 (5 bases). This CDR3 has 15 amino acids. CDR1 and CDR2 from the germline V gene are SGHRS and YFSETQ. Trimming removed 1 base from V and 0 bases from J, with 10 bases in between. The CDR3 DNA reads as TGCGCCAGCAGCTTGACAGGTTGGGTGAACACTGAAGCTTTCTTT. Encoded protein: CASSLTGWVNTEAFF.

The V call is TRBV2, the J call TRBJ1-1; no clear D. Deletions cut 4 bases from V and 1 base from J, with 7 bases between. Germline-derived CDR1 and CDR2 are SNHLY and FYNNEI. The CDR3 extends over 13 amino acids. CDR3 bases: TGTGCCAGCAGTGTTGGGGAGAACACTGAAGCTTTCTTT. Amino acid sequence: CASSVGENTEAFF.

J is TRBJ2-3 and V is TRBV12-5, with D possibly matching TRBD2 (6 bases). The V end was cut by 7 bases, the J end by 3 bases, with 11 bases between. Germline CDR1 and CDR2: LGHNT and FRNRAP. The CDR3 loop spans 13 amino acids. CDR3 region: CASAGVVTDTQYF. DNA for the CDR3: TGTGCTAGTGCGGGGGTTGTAACAGATACGCAGTATTTT.

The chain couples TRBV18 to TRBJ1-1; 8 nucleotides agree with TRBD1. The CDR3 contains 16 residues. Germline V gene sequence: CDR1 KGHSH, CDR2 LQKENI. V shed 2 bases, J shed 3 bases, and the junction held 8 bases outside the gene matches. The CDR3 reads CASSPIGRTGYTEAFF. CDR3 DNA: TGTGCCAGCTCACCAATCGGTCGGACAGGGTACACTGAAGCTTTCTTT.

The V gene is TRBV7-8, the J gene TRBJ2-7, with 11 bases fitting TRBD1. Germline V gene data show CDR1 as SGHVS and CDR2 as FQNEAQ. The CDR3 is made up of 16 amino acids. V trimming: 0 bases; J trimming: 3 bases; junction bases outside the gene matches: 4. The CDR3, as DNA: TGTGCCAGCAGCTTAGCGGGACAGGGGGACTTCTACGAGCAGTACTTC. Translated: CASSLAGQGDFYEQYF. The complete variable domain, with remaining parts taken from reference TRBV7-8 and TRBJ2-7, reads GAGVSQSPRYKVAKRGQDVALRCDPISGHVSLFWYQQALGQGPEFLTYFQNEAQLDKSGLPSDRFFAERPEGSVSTLKIQRTQQEDSAVYLCASSLAGQGDFYEQYFGPGTRLTVT.